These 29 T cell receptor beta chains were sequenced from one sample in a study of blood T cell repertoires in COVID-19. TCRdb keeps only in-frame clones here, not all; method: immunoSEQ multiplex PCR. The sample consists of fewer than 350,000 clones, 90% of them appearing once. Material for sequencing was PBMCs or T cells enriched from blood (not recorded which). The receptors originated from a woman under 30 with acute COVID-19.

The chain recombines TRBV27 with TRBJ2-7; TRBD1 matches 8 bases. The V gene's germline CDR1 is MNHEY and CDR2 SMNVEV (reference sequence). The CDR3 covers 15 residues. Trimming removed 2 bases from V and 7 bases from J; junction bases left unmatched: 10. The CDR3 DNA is TGTGCCAGCAGTTTAACTGCTCAGGGGGCGGTTGAGCAGTACTTC. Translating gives CASSLTAQGAVEQYF.

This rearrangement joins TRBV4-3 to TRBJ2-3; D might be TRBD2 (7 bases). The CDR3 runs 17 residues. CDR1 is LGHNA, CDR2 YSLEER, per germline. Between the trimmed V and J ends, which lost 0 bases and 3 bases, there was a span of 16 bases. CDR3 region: CASSQDLWGGGTDTQYF. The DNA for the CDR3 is TGCGCCAGCAGCCAAGATCTCTGGGGGGGCGGGACAGATACGCAGTATTTT.

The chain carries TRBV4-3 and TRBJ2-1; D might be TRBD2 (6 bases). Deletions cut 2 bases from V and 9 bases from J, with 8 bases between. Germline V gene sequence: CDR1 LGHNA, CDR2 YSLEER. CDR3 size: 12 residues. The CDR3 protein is CASSQWGGEQFF. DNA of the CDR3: TGCGCCAGCAGCCAATGGGGAGGTGAGCAGTTCTTC.

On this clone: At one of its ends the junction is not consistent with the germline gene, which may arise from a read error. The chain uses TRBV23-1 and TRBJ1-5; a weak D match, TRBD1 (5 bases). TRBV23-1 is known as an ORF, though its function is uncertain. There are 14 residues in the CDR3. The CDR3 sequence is CASSQSGVWGSRSF. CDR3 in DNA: TGCGCCAGCAGTCAATCAGGAGTATGGGGCTCGAGAAGTTTT.

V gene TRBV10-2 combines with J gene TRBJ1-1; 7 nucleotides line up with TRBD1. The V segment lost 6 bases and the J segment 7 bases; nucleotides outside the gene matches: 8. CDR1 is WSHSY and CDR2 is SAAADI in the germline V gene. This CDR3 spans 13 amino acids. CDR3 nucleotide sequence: TGCGCCAGCAGCCCCGGCAGGGGGAGTGAAGCTTTCTTT. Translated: CASSPGRGSEAFF.

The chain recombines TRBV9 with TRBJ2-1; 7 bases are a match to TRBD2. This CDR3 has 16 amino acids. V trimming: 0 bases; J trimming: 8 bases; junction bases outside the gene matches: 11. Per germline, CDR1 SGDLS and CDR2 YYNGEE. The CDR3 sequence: CASSVGDSIRGDEQFF. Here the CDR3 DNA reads TGTGCCAGCAGCGTAGGGGACTCAATCCGGGGGGATGAGCAGTTCTTC.

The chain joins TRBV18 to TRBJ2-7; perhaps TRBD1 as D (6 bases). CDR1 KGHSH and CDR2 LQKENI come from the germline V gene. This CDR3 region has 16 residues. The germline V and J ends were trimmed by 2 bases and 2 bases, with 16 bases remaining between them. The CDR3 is CASSPMVGTTTYEQYF. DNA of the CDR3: TGTGCCAGCTCACCAATGGTAGGGACAACGACCTACGAGCAGTACTTC.

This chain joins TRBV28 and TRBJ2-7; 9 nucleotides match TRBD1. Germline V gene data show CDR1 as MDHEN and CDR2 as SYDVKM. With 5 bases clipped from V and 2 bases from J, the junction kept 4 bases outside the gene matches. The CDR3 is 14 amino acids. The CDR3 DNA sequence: TGTGCCAGCAGTCAGACAGGGGGAACCTACGAGCAGTACTTC. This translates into CASSQTGGTYEQYF.

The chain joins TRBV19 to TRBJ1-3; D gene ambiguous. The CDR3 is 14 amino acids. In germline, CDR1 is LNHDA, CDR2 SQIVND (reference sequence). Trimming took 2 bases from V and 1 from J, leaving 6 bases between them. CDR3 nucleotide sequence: TGTGCCAGTAGTATAAGGGAGTCTGGAAACACCATATATTTT. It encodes CASSIRESGNTIYF.

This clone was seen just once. CDR3 in amino acids: CASSQAYLAGVVNEQFF. The CDR3, as DNA: TGTGCCAGCAGCCAAGCGTATCTAGCGGGAGTTGTGAATGAGCAGTTCTTC. The V and J genes are TRBV3-1 (or the pseudogene TRBV3-2) and TRBJ2-1, with TRBD2 matching over 10 bases. The CDR3 covers 17 residues. Germline trimming cut 1 base from V and 7 bases from J; bases unmatched to any gene: 10. Looked up from germline, CDR1 is LGHDT and CDR2 is YNNKEL (reference sequence).

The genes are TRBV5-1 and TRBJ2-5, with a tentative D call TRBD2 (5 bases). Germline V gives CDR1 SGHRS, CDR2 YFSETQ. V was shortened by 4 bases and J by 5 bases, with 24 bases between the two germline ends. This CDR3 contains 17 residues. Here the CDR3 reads CASSRVGVWEPDETQYF. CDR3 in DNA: TGCGCCAGCAGCCGGGTTGGGGTCTGGGAGCCGGATGAGACCCAGTACTTC.

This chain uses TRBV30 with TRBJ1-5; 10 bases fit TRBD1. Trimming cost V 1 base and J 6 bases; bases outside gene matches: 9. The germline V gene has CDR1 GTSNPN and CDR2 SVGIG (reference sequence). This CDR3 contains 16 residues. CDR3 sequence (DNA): TGTGCCTGGAGTGCCCCGGGACAGGGGTTGGGTCAGCCCCAGCATTTT. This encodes CAWSAPGQGLGQPQHF.

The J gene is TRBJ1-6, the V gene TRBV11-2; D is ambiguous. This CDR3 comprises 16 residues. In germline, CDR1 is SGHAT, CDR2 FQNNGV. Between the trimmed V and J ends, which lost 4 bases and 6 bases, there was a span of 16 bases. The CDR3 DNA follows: TGTGCCAGCAGCTCAAGGTTTCCCCGGGGTAATTCACCCCTCCACTTT. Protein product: CASSSRFPRGNSPLHF.

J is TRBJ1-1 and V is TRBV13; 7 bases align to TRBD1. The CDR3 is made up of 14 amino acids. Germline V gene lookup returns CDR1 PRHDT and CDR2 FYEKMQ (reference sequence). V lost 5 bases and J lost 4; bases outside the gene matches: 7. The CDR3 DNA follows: TGTGCCAGCAGCCTCGGACAGGAGATCACTGAAGCTTTCTTT. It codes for CASSLGQEITEAFF.

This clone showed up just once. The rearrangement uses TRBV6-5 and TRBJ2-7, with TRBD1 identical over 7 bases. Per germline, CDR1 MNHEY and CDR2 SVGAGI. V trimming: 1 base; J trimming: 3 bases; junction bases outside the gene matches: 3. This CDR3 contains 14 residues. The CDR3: CASSYLGQDYEQYF. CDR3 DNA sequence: TGTGCCAGCAGTTACTTAGGACAGGACTACGAGCAGTACTTC.

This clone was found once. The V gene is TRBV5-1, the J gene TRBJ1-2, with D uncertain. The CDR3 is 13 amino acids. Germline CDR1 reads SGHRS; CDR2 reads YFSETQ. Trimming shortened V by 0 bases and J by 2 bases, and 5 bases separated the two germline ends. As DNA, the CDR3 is TGCGCCAGCAGCTTGGTCGGGAACTATGGCTACACCTTC. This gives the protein CASSLVGNYGYTF.

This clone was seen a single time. CDR3 in DNA: TGTGCCAGTACCACTAGGACAGGGGGAAACAATCAGCCCCAGCATTTT. Its translation is CASTTRTGGNNQPQHF. The gene calls are TRBV19 and TRBJ1-5, with TRBD1 identical over 10 bases. The ends lost 7 bases at V and 3 bases at J; junction bases unmatched: 9. Germline-derived CDR1 and CDR2 are LNHDA and SQIVND (reference sequence). The CDR3 consists of 16 residues.

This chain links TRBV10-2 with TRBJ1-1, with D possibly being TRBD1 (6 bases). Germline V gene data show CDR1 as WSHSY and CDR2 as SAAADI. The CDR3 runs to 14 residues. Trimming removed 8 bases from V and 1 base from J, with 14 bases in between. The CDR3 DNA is TGCGCCAGCTATCGAGGACAGTCGAACACTGAAGCTTTCTTT. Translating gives CASYRGQSNTEAFF.

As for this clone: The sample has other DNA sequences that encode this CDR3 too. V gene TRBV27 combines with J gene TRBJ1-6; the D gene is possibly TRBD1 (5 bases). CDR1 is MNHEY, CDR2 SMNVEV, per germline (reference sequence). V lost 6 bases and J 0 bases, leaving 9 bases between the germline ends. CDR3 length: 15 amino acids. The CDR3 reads CASSRQSSYNSPLHF. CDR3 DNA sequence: TGTGCCAGCAGCCGACAGAGCTCCTATAATTCACCCCTCCACTTT.

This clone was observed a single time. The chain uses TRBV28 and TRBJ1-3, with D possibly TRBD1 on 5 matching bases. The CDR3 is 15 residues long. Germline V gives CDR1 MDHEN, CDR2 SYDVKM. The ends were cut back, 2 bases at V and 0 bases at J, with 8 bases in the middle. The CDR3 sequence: CASSLRGGSGNTIYF. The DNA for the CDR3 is TGTGCCAGCAGTTTACGGGGGGGCTCTGGAAACACCATATATTTT.

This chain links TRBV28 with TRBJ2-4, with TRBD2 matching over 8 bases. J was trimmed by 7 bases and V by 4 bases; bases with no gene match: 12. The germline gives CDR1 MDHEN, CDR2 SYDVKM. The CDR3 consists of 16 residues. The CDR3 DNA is TGTGCCAGCAGTTCTCCGGGAGGGCCGGGGGGTAACATTCAGTACTTC. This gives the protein CASSSPGGPGGNIQYF.

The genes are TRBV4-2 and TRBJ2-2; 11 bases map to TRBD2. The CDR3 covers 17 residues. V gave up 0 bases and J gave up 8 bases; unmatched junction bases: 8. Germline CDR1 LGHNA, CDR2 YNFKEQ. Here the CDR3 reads CASSQDVAGGPQGELFF. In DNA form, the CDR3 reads TGTGCCAGCAGCCAAGATGTAGCGGGAGGGCCCCAAGGGGAGCTGTTTTTT.

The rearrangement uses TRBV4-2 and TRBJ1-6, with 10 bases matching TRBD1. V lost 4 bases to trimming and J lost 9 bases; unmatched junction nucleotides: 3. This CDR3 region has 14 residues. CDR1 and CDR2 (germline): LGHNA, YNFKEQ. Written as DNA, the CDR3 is TGTGCCAGCAGCCCACGGACAGGGGGTTCACCCCTCCACTTT. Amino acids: CASSPRTGGSPLHF.

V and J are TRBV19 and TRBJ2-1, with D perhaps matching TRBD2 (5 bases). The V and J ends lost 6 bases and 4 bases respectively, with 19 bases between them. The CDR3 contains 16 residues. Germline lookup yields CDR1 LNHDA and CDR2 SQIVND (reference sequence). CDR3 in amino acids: CASRQPTGLLYNEQFF. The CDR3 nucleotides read TGTGCCAGTAGACAACCGACCGGACTGCTATACAATGAGCAGTTCTTC.

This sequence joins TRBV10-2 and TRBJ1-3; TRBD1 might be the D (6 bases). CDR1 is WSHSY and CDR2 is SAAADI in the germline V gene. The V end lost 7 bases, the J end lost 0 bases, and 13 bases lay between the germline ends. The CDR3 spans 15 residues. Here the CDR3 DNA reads TGCGCCAGCATGACAGGTTTAAGCTCTGGAAACACCATATATTTT. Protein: CASMTGLSSGNTIYF.

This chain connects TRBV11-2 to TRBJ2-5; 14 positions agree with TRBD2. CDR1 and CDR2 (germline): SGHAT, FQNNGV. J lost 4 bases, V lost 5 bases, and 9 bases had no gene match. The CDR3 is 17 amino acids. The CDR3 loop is CASSPGLAGVLRETQYF. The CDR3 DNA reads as TGTGCCAGCAGCCCGGGACTAGCGGGAGTTCTACGAGAGACCCAGTACTTC.

The CDR3 bases are TGTGCCAGTAGTTCTCCGGGACAGCCTAATGAAAAACTGTTTTTT. It yields the protein CASSSPGQPNEKLFF. V usage is TRBV19 and J usage is TRBJ1-4; 7 nucleotides match TRBD1. This CDR3 region has 15 residues. CDR1 and CDR2 from the germline V gene are LNHDA and SQIVND (reference sequence). V lost 5 bases and J lost 3; bases outside the gene matches: 6.

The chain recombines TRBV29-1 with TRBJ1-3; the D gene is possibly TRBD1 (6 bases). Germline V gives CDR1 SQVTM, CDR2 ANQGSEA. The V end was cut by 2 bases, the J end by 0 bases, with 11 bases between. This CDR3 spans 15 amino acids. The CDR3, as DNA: TGCAGCGTTGAAAAGGACAGAAACTCTGGAAACACCATATATTTT. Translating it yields CSVEKDRNSGNTIYF.

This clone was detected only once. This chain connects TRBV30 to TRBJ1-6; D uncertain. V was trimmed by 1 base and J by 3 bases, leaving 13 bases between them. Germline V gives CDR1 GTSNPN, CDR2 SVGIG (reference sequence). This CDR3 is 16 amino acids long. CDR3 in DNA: TGTGCCTGGAGTGATAAATTGAGCGACTATAATTCACCCCTCCACTTT. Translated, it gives CAWSDKLSDYNSPLHF.